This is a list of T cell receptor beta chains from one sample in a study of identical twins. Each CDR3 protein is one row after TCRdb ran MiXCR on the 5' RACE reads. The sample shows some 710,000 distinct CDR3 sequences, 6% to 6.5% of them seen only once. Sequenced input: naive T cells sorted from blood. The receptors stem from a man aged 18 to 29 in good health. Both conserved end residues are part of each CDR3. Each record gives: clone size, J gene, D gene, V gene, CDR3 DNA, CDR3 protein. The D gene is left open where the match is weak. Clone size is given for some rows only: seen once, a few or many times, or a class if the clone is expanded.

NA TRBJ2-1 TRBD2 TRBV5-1 TGCGCCAGCAGCTTAGATCCTAGCGGAGGGAACCCCTACAATGAGCAGTTCTTC CASSLDPSGGNPYNEQFF
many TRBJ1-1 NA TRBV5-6 TGTGCCAGCAGCTTGTTGGCAGAAGCTTTCTTT CASSLLAEAFF
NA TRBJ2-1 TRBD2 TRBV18 TGTGCCAGTTCTGAACCGGGACTAGCGGGAATTGAGCAGTTCTTC CASSEPGLAGIEQFF
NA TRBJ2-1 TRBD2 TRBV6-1 TGTGCCAGCAGCACCGGGACTAATCCCCCCAGTGAGCAGTTCTTC CASSTGTNPPSEQFF
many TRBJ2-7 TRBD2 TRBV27 TGTGCCAGCAGGAGACTAGCGGGAGGGATCTACGAGCAGTACTTC CASRRLAGGIYEQYF
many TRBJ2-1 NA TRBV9 TGTGCCAGCAGCGTAGAGTGGGGGGGCCTTGAGCAGTTCTTC CASSVEWGGLEQFF
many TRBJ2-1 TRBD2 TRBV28 TGTGCCAGCAGACTAGCGGGAGGGTATGAGCAGTTCTTC CASRLAGGYEQFF
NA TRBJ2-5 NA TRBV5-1 TGCGCCAGCAGCTTGGTAGGGCAGGCTCAAGAGACCCAGTACTTC CASSLVGQAQETQYF
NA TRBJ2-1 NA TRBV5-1 TGCGCCAGCAGCTTGGTGTCCGACAAAAGGGTCTTC CASSLVSDKRVF
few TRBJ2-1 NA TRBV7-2 TGTGCCAGCAGCTTCGACTCGCCCCCGCTCTTC CASSFDSPPLF
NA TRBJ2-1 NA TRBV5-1 TGCGCCAGCAGCTTGGAAGGGCAGAAAGATGAGCAGTTCTTC CASSLEGQKDEQFF
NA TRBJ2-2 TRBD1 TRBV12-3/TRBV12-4 TGTGCCAGCAGCCCTCGGACAGGGCTTGCGGGGACCGGGGAGCTGTTTTTT CASSPRTGLAGTGELFF
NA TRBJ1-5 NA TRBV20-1 TGCAGTGCTAGGCGGCGGGGGAAAGGCAATCAGCCCCAGCATTTT CSARRRGKGNQPQHF
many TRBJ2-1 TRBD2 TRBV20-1 TGCAGTGCCAGAGATAGGCTAGCGGTTTCCTACAATGAGCAGTTCTTC CSARDRLAVSYNEQFF
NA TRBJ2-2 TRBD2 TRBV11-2 TGTGCCAGCAGCCTTCCGGGACTAGCGGGCGGCGGGGCCGGGGAGCTGTTTTTT CASSLPGLAGGGAGELFF
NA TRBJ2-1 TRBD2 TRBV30 TGTGCCTGGAGTGTTCAAAGATCGGGACTAGTCATCAGTGAGCAGTTCTTC CAWSVQRSGLVISEQFF
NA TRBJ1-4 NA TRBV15 TGTGCCACCAGTCTTCCAACTAATGAAAAACTGTTTTTT CATSLPTNEKLFF
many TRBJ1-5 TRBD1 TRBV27 TGTGCCAGCAGTTCGACAGGGGGCTCCAATCAGCCCCAGCATTTT CASSSTGGSNQPQHF
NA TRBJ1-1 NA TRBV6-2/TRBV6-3 TGTGCCAGCAGTGATAACACGGGGTTTGAAGCTTTCTTT CASSDNTGFEAFF
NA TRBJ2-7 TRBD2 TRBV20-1 TGCAGTGCAAGAGTGCGGGAGACTTCGGGTGAGCAGTACTTC CSARVRETSGEQYF
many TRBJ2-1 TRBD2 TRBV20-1 TGCAGTGCTGATAGCGGGAGTTCCTACAATGAGCAGTTCTTC CSADSGSSYNEQFF
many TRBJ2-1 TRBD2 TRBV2 TGTGCCAGCATCGGGACTAGCGGTTACAATGAGCAGTTCTTC CASIGTSGYNEQFF
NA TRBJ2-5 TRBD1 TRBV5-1 TGCGCCAGCAGCTCACCGGACAGGGGGCTGCAGACCCAGTACTTC CASSSPDRGLQTQYF
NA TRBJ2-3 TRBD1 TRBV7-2 TGTGCCAGCAGCCCCCGGGTCGAGGACAGGGGCACAGATACGCAGTATTTT CASSPRVEDRGTDTQYF
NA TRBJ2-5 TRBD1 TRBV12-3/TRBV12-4 TGTGCCAGCAGTGATACCGGGACAGGGGTCAGGGAGACCCAGTACTTC CASSDTGTGVRETQYF
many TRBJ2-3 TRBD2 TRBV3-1 TGTGCCAGCAGCCACCCCCCCATCGGGCTAGCGGGAGGAGATACGCAGTATTTT CASSHPPIGLAGGDTQYF
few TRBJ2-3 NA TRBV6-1 TGTGCCAGCAGGGTTGGGTACACAGATACGCAGTATTTT CASRVGYTDTQYF
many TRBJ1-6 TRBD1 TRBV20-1 TGCAGTGCTGTGGCAGGGGGCTCCTATAATTCACCCCTCCACTTT CSAVAGGSYNSPLHF
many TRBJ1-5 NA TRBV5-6 TGTGCCAGCAGCCCAGGGAAGCTAAACGGCCAGCCCCAGCATTTT CASSPGKLNGQPQHF
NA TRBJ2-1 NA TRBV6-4 TGTGCCAGCAGTAACATCCCACAATGGACCCCGAGCTCCTACAATGAGCAGTTCTTC CASSNIPQWTPSSYNEQFF
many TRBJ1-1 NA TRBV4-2 TGTGCCAGCAGTCAAGGGGGAGGGGATCCTGAAGCTTTCTTT CASSQGGGDPEAFF
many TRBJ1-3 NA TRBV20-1 TGCAGTGCAAAAGCGTCCCCTGGAAACACCATATATTTT CSAKASPGNTIYF
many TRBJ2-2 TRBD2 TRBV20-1 TGCAGTGCTAGAGGAAAAGCAGCTAGCGGGATTTACGGGGAGCTGTTTTTT CSARGKAASGIYGELFF